This T cell receptor beta chain was identified during a study of response to subunit inactivated influenza vaccine. MiXCR was run by TCRdb on the RT-PCR reads, yielding one entry per CDR3 protein. The data show hundreds of thousands of distinct CDR3 sequences, approximately 11% seen once. These data were likewise used in another study, on T cells expressing NK-cell markers. Turning to that study: TCR beta cDNA was made by 5'RACE template switching with UMIs. Seven of the eight sequenced donors were classified as HCMV-seropositive, and one was classified as seronegative. Sorting was restricted to alpha-beta TCR T cells by an anti-gamma-delta TCR antibody in several experiments. In 5 or 6 donors, dominant NKG2C+ clonotypes were roughly 1.0-8% of CD8+ T cells.

This specimen consisted of PBMCs from blood, obtained on the day of vaccination. The source is a man in his fifties or sixties who received an inactivated influenza vaccine.

CDR3 sequence: CSAHGVGRDYGYTF. The CDR3 DNA is TGCAGCGCCCATGGGGTGGGACGTGACTATGGCTACACCTTC. V and J are TRBV29-1 and TRBJ1-2; tentatively, D is TRBD1 (5 bases). V lost 7 bases to trimming and J lost 3 bases, with 18 bases between them. Germline V gene lookup returns CDR1 SQVTM and CDR2 ANQGSEA. This CDR3 has 14 amino acids. Full variable domain (missing parts from reference TRBV29-1 and TRBJ1-2): SAVISQKPSRDICQRGTSLTIQCQVDSQVTMMFWYRQQPGQSLTLIATANQGSEATYESGFVIDKFPISRPNLTFSTLTVSNMSPEDSSIYLCSAHGVGRDYGYTFGSGTRLTVV.